These 11 T cell receptor beta chains were sequenced from one sample in a study of blood T cell repertoires in COVID-19. Sequencing was performed with immunoSEQ multiplex PCR; in TCRdb, only in-frame clones are kept and a portion is missing. This table has about 280,000 clones, over 75% appearing once. Sequencing was done on a sample of peripheral blood. The receptors originated from a human donor in a cohort sampled during active COVID-19.

V and J are TRBV5-1 and TRBJ2-1, with D possibly being TRBD1 (6 bases). This CDR3 has 15 residues. Trimming left V 6 bases short and J 3 bases short, with 16 bases between. CDR1 and CDR2 (germline): SGHRS, YFSETQ. The CDR3 sequence is CASKGIRGDYNEQFF. As DNA, the CDR3 is TGCGCCAGCAAGGGTATCAGGGGAGACTACAATGAGCAGTTCTTC. Supplemented by reference TRBV5-1 and TRBJ2-1, the full variable domain reads KAGVTQTPRYLIKTRGQQVTLSCSPISGHRSVSWYQQTPGQGLQFLFEYFSETQRNKGNFPGRFSGRQFSNSRSEMNVSTLELGDSALYLCASKGIRGDYNEQFFGPGTRLTVL.

The V gene is TRBV5-1, the J gene TRBJ2-1, with TRBD2 matching 11 bases. Trimming cost V 0 bases and J 7 bases; bases outside gene matches: 12. In germline, CDR1 is SGHRS, CDR2 YFSETQ. CDR3 size: 18 residues. This CDR3 is CASSLDPGLAGRGNEQFF. The CDR3, as DNA: TGCGCCAGCAGCTTGGATCCCGGACTAGCGGGCCGGGGGAATGAGCAGTTCTTC.

This clone was recorded once. The V and J genes are TRBV28 and TRBJ2-2, with a tentative D call TRBD2 (5 bases). CDR3 length: 19 amino acids. Trimming removed 6 bases from V and 0 bases from J, with 23 bases in between. Germline V gene sequence: CDR1 MDHEN, CDR2 SYDVKM. Here the CDR3 reads CASSRVRPARGSNTGELFF. The DNA of the CDR3 is TGTGCCAGCAGCCGCGTCAGGCCCGCCCGGGGTTCGAACACCGGGGAGCTGTTTTTT.

The gene calls are TRBV2 and TRBJ1-4, with D unresolved. From germline, CDR1 is SNHLY and CDR2 FYNNEI. V was clipped by 2 bases and J by 7 bases, with 14 bases between them. This CDR3 is 15 amino acids long. The CDR3: CASSETPGSSEKLFF. The CDR3 region has the DNA TGTGCCAGCAGTGAAACGCCGGGGTCTAGTGAAAAACTGTTTTTT.

The chain employs TRBV7-9 and TRBJ2-5; no reliable D call. This CDR3 region has 12 residues. Germline values: CDR1 SEHNR, CDR2 FQNEAQ (reference sequence). V lost 5 bases and J lost 5, with 9 bases in between. The CDR3, as DNA: TGTGCCAGCAGCAATTACGGGGAGACCCAGTACTTC. Its protein product is CASSNYGETQYF.

CDR3 sequence (DNA): TGTGCCAGCAGCCAAGACAGCTCCTATAATTCACCCCTCCACTTT. This sequence encodes CASSQDSSYNSPLHF. The chain employs TRBV3-1 (or the pseudogene TRBV3-2) and TRBJ1-6; no reliable D call. Germline CDR1 reads LGHDT; CDR2 reads YNNKEL (reference sequence). Trimming shortened V by 0 bases and J by 0 bases, and 3 bases separated the two germline ends. The CDR3 runs to 15 residues.

The rearrangement links TRBV20-1 to TRBJ2-2; weak D call: TRBD1 (5 bases). Germline CDR1 and CDR2: DFQATT and SNEGSKA (reference sequence). The CDR3 sequence is 11 residues long. V dropped 5 bases and J dropped 6 bases, with 7 bases sitting between them. CDR3 protein: CSAAGSGELFF. For the CDR3, the DNA is TGCAGTGCTGCAGGGTCCGGGGAGCTGTTTTTT.

This clone was seen only once. This CDR3 is CASSFQAGVPGDTQYF. The CDR3 region has the DNA TGTGCCAGCAGCTTTCAGGCGGGAGTCCCGGGAGATACGCAGTATTTT. The gene calls are TRBV9 and TRBJ2-3, with 7 bases lining up with TRBD2. The CDR3 loop spans 16 amino acids. Germline V gene lookup returns CDR1 SGDLS and CDR2 YYNGEE. Losses at the gene ends were 4 bases for V and 5 bases for J; bases not matched to a gene: 13.

The V gene is TRBV5-4, the J gene TRBJ1-1; the match to TRBD1 covers 7 bases. Germline V CDR1 and CDR2: SGHNT, YYREEE (reference sequence). CDR3 length equals 17 residues. The V gene end was trimmed by 4 bases and the J gene end by 4 bases; junction bases not matched to a gene: 16. The CDR3 bases are TGTGCCAGCAGCAAACTTCTAGGGGGCCAGGTAGGCACTGAAGCTTTCTTT. Its protein product is CASSKLLGGQVGTEAFF.

V usage is TRBV5-4 and J usage is TRBJ2-5; 9 bases fit TRBD2. V lost 3 bases and J lost 3; bases outside the gene matches: 3. CDR3 length: 14 residues. Germline V gene sequence: CDR1 SGHNT, CDR2 YYREEE (reference sequence). This CDR3 reads CASSSVAGEETQYF. DNA for the CDR3: TGTGCCAGCAGCTCCGTAGCGGGAGAAGAGACCCAGTACTTC.

This clone appeared once. This rearrangement joins TRBV28 to TRBJ2-7; D is ambiguous. CDR1 and CDR2 (germline): MDHEN, SYDVKM. Between the trimmed V and J ends, which lost 7 bases and 5 bases, there was a span of 9 bases. The CDR3 is 11 residues long. CDR3 in amino acids: CASKRFHEQYF. Written as DNA, the CDR3 is TGTGCCAGCAAGCGCTTCCACGAGCAGTACTTC.